The 21 T cell receptor beta chains in this list originate from one sample, sequenced in a study of cytomegalovirus exposure and HLA in healthy donors. PCR employed 60 Vbeta and 13 Jbeta primers. Method: immunoSEQ multiplex PCR; TCRdb's copy keeps in-frame clones and lacks some. The sample yields roughly 130,000 clones, approximately 79% seen once. The sequenced sample consisted of PBMCs. The source is a woman aged 45 to 65 in good health and CMV-seropositive.

V and J are TRBV5-6 and TRBJ1-6; tentative D call: TRBD1 (6 bases). This CDR3 contains 12 residues. Trimming shortened V by 0 bases and J by 12 bases, and 7 bases separated the two germline ends. Germline-derived CDR1 and CDR2 are SGHDT and YYEEEE. The CDR3 spells CASSLVQGPLHF. The CDR3 DNA reads TGTGCCAGCAGCTTGGTACAGGGACCCCTCCACTTT.

This clone was recorded only once. This chain links TRBV5-4 with TRBJ2-7, with TRBD1 matching over 10 bases. The J segment lost 4 bases and the V segment lost 3 bases, leaving 4 bases of the junction unmatched. From germline, CDR1 is SGHNT and CDR2 YYREEE (reference sequence). CDR3 length: 14 amino acids. For the CDR3, the DNA is TGTGCCAGCAGCTGGAGGGGACAGGGGTACGAGCAGTACTTC. It specifies CASSWRGQGYEQYF.

The chain joins TRBV11-2 to TRBJ2-6; D remains unclear. This CDR3 is built from 17 residues. The germline V gene encodes CDR1 SGHAT and CDR2 FQNNGV. Trimming took 3 bases from V and 0 from J, leaving 12 bases between them. The CDR3 spells CASSLRGLASGANVLTF. In nucleotides, the CDR3 is TGTGCCAGCAGCTTGCGAGGCCTGGCCTCTGGGGCCAACGTCCTGACTTTC.

J is TRBJ2-1 and V is TRBV10-1, with 9 bases lining up with TRBD2. Germline V gene lookup returns CDR1 WNHNN and CDR2 SYGVQD (reference sequence). The CDR3 is made up of 17 amino acids. V gave up 2 bases and J gave up 0 bases; unmatched junction bases: 5. The CDR3 DNA reads as TGCGCCAGCAGTGAGGGGAGTAGCGGGGGCTCCTACAATGAGCAGTTCTTC. Amino acid sequence: CASSEGSSGGSYNEQFF.

This chain uses TRBV5-6 with TRBJ2-3; the match to TRBD2 covers 16 bases. In germline, CDR1 is SGHDT, CDR2 YYEEEE. This CDR3 contains 18 residues. Losses at the gene ends were 5 bases for V and 0 bases for J; bases not matched to a gene: 6. The CDR3 region is CASSDGTSGGASTDTQYF. For the CDR3, the DNA is TGTGCCAGCAGTGATGGGACTAGCGGGGGGGCTAGCACAGATACGCAGTATTTT.

The chain recombines TRBV5-1 with TRBJ2-7; maybe TRBD1 (5 bases). The length of the CDR3 is 14 residues. Trimming cost V 0 bases and J 3 bases, with 10 bases left between them. CDR1 and CDR2 (germline): SGHRS, YFSETQ. CDR3 region: CASSLERGSYEQYF. CDR3 in DNA: TGCGCCAGCAGCTTGGAAAGGGGCAGCTACGAGCAGTACTTC.

The J gene is TRBJ2-1, the V gene TRBV5-4; D is perhaps TRBD1 (5 bases). The V and J ends lost 4 bases and 5 bases respectively, with 13 bases between them. This CDR3 spans 14 amino acids. Germline V gives CDR1 SGHNT, CDR2 YYREEE (reference sequence). This CDR3 is CASSGAQIHNEQFF. The CDR3 region has the DNA TGTGCCAGCAGCGGGGCACAGATCCACAATGAGCAGTTCTTC.

CDR3 sequence reads: CAWSVGRETGELFF. The CDR3 region has the DNA TGTGCCTGGAGTGTTGGACGGGAAACCGGGGAGCTGTTTTTT. The genes are TRBV30 and TRBJ2-2; weak D call: TRBD2 (5 bases). V was trimmed by 0 bases and J by 5 bases, leaving 10 bases between them. Germline CDR1 GTSNPN, CDR2 SVGIG (reference sequence). The length of the CDR3 is 14 residues.

V gene TRBV9 combines with J gene TRBJ2-1; possibly TRBD2 for D (6 bases). CDR3 length equals 14 residues. V dropped 0 bases and J dropped 9 bases, with 13 bases sitting between them. Germline values: CDR1 SGDLS, CDR2 YYNGEE. The chain's CDR3 is CASSVVTSESEQFF. In DNA form, the CDR3 reads TGTGCCAGCAGCGTAGTGACTAGTGAAAGTGAGCAGTTCTTC.

V and J are TRBV29-1 and TRBJ1-1; D uncertain. From germline, CDR1 is SQVTM and CDR2 ANQGSEA. The CDR3 is 12 amino acids. V was shortened by 6 bases and J by 5 bases, with 13 bases between the two germline ends. The CDR3 spells CSVGGLRTEAFF. The CDR3 DNA sequence: TGCAGCGTCGGAGGGCTGAGGACTGAAGCTTTCTTT.

This sequence joins TRBV5-1 and TRBJ2-5; perhaps TRBD2 as D (5 bases). The CDR3 is 12 residues long. Trimming took 0 bases from V and 7 from J, leaving 7 bases between them. From germline, CDR1 is SGHRS and CDR2 YFSETQ. CDR3 nucleotides: TGCGCCAGCAGCTTGGGTAGCGTGACCCAGTACTTC. Protein product: CASSLGSVTQYF. The full variable domain, in which reference TRBV5-1 and TRBJ2-5 provide the parts outside the CDR3, is KAGVTQTPRYLIKTRGQQVTLSCSPISGHRSVSWYQQTPGQGLQFLFEYFSETQRNKGNFPGRFSGRQFSNSRSEMNVSTLELGDSALYLCASSLGSVTQYFGPGTRLLVL.

On this clone itself: Additional DNA sequences in this sample encode the identical CDR3. The CDR3 reads CEQAPNTGELFF. As DNA, the CDR3 is TGTGAACAGGCCCCGAACACCGGGGAGCTGTTTTTT. The chain carries TRBV7-9 and TRBJ2-2, with a tentative D call TRBD1 (5 bases). The CDR3 runs to 12 residues. In germline, CDR1 is SEHNR, CDR2 FQNEAQ (reference sequence). Supplemented by reference TRBV7-9 and TRBJ2-2, the full variable domain reads DTGVSQNPRHKITKRGQNVTFRCDPISEHNRLYWYRQTLGQGPEFLTYFQNEAQLEKSRLLSDRFSAERPKGSFSTLEIQRTEQGDSAMYLCEQAPNTGELFFGEGSRLTVL.

The chain carries TRBV7-9 and TRBJ2-3; no firm D call. V lost 2 bases to trimming and J lost 2 bases, with 8 bases between them. Per germline, CDR1 SEHNR and CDR2 FQNEAQ (reference sequence). The CDR3 runs 14 residues. The chain's CDR3 is CASSLNSFTDTQYF. The DNA of the CDR3 is TGTGCCAGCAGCTTAAACAGCTTCACAGATACGCAGTATTTT.

This chain joins TRBV15 and TRBJ2-1; 8 positions agree with TRBD1. The CDR3 runs 15 residues. The V segment lost 1 base and the J segment 7 bases; nucleotides outside the gene matches: 6. In germline, CDR1 is LNHNV, CDR2 YYDKDF (reference sequence). The CDR3 nucleotides read TGTGCCACCAGCAGAGGACAGGGGACCGTTAATGAGCAGTTCTTC. It codes for CATSRGQGTVNEQFF.

The chain recombines TRBV6-6 with TRBJ2-7; tentatively, D is TRBD1 (5 bases). Trimming cost V 7 bases and J 4 bases, with 14 bases left between them. The germline gives CDR1 MNHNY, CDR2 SVGAGI (reference sequence). This CDR3 spans 13 amino acids. The chain's CDR3 is CASNTGSPYEQYF. Here the CDR3 DNA reads TGTGCCAGCAACACAGGTAGCCCTTACGAGCAGTACTTC.

The chain is built from TRBV7-2 and TRBJ2-7; perhaps TRBD2 as D (6 bases). V dropped 3 bases and J dropped 3 bases, with 15 bases sitting between them. In germline, CDR1 is SGHTA, CDR2 FQGNSA. The CDR3 length is 15 residues. The CDR3 DNA reads as TGTGCCAGCAGCTTCGGGGAGGCCAGTTTCTACGAGCAGTACTTC. Its translation is CASSFGEASFYEQYF. Complete variable domain (other parts from reference TRBV7-2 and TRBJ2-7): GAGVSQSPSNKVTEKGKDVELRCDPISGHTALYWYRQSLGQGLEFLIYFQGNSAPDKSGLPSDRFSAERTGGSVSTLTIQRTQQEDSAVYLCASSFGEASFYEQYFGPGTRLTVT.

This clone was seen just once. CDR3 protein: CATRGQGESPGELFF. In nucleotides, the CDR3 is TGTGCCACCCGGGGACAGGGGGAAAGTCCCGGGGAGCTGTTTTTT. V gene TRBV19 combines with J gene TRBJ2-2; TRBD1 aligns across 11 bases. CDR1 LNHDA and CDR2 SQIVND come from the germline V gene (reference sequence). V was pared by 10 bases and J by 6 bases, with 10 bases of the junction left unmatched. This CDR3 region has 15 residues.

The chain is built from TRBV7-9 and TRBJ1-1, with 8 bases matching TRBD1. This CDR3 is built from 15 residues. The germline V gene encodes CDR1 SEHNR and CDR2 FQNEAQ (reference sequence). Trimming cost V 5 bases and J 1 base; bases outside gene matches: 6. The CDR3 region is CASSPWDRRNTEAFF. CDR3 DNA: TGTGCCAGCAGCCCTTGGGACAGGCGGAACACTGAAGCTTTCTTT.

The V gene is TRBV2, the J gene TRBJ1-3, with TRBD1 matching 7 bases. Germline V CDR1 and CDR2: SNHLY, FYNNEI. This CDR3 spans 15 amino acids. V shed 7 bases and J 1 base; nucleotides not matched to a gene: 7. In nucleotides, the CDR3 is TGTGCCAGCACGTCACAGGGGCTTTCTGGAAACACCATATATTTT. Encoded protein: CASTSQGLSGNTIYF.

The chain joins TRBV11-3 to TRBJ2-2; TRBD1 agrees at 10 bases. CDR3 length: 16 residues. J gave up 4 bases and V 3 bases, and 5 bases lay outside the gene matches. Germline V gene data show CDR1 as SGHNT and CDR2 as YENEEA. The CDR3 DNA follows: TGTGCCAGCAGCTTTGGGACAGGGGTTTTCACCGGGGAGCTGTTTTTT. This encodes CASSFGTGVFTGELFF.

This sequence joins TRBV6-4 and TRBJ1-5; 8 positions agree with TRBD1. The CDR3 spans 13 residues. After removal of 10 bases from V and 7 bases from J, the junction contained 9 bases not matched to a gene. Germline values: CDR1 MRHNA, CDR2 SNTAGT. Here the CDR3 reads CATSGQGPQPQHF. The CDR3 coding sequence is TGTGCCACCAGCGGACAGGGCCCCCAGCCCCAGCATTTT.